A selection of T cell receptor beta chains follows, all from one sample in a study of T cell responses to AZD1222 COVID-19 vaccine. The table came from immunoSEQ multiplex PCR; TCRdb's copy has only in-frame clones and leaves some out. The sample carries 150,000 to 200,000 clones, around 94% recorded once. The sequencing here drew on peripheral blood, taken on day 0 of AZD1222 vaccination. All receptors derive from an adult in good health. The CDR3 runs from the conserved cysteine through the conserved F or W. A D gene is named only where the DNA matches it firmly. Expanded clones are given a class, and other clones once, few, many or no size at all.

d_gene: TRBD2; abundance: -; j_gene: TRBJ2-1; len: 15; v_gene: TRBV7-3; CDR3aa: CASSEGTSGIREQFF; CDR3nt: TGTGCCAGCAGCGAGGGGACTAGCGGGATTCGTGAGCAGTTCTTC
d_gene: TRBD2; abundance: -; j_gene: TRBJ2-7; len: 17; v_gene: TRBV4-2; CDR3aa: CASSQDGAGGNSYEQYF; CDR3nt: TGTGCCAGCAGCCAAGATGGGGCGGGAGGCAACTCCTACGAGCAGTACTTC
d_gene: -; abundance: once; j_gene: TRBJ1-5; len: 12; v_gene: TRBV28; CDR3aa: CASSSGEQPQHF; CDR3nt: TGTGCCAGCAGTTCGGGGGAACAGCCCCAGCATTTT
d_gene: TRBD1; abundance: once; j_gene: TRBJ2-1; len: 15; v_gene: TRBV5-1; CDR3aa: CASSDGQGYGNEQFF; CDR3nt: TGCGCCAGCAGCGATGGACAGGGGTATGGCAATGAGCAGTTCTTC
d_gene: TRBD2; abundance: few; j_gene: TRBJ2-1; len: 14; v_gene: TRBV11-2; CDR3aa: CASSLRGLASEQFF; CDR3nt: TGTGCCAGCAGCTTAAGGGGACTAGCTAGTGAGCAGTTCTTC
d_gene: -; abundance: -; j_gene: TRBJ2-1; len: 11; v_gene: TRBV14; CDR3aa: CASSYRELQFF; CDR3nt: TGTGCCAGCAGTTACAGGGAGCTGCAGTTCTTC
d_gene: -; abundance: -; j_gene: TRBJ2-1; len: 17; v_gene: TRBV5-1; CDR3aa: CASSLFRTAGLYNEQFF; CDR3nt: TGCGCCAGCAGCTTGTTCCGGACTGCTGGGCTATACAATGAGCAGTTCTTC
d_gene: -; abundance: -; j_gene: TRBJ1-2; len: 12; v_gene: TRBV20-1; CDR3aa: CSASAPLGGYTF; CDR3nt: TGCAGTGCTAGTGCCCCCCTCGGGGGCTACACCTTC
d_gene: -; abundance: -; j_gene: TRBJ1-2; len: 16; v_gene: TRBV9; CDR3aa: CASSVFPGGMDYGYTF; CDR3nt: TGTGCCAGCAGCGTGTTCCCCGGGGGGATGGACTATGGCTACACCTTC
d_gene: -; abundance: -; j_gene: TRBJ1-5; len: 13; v_gene: TRBV10-3; CDR3aa: CAISEGTNQPQHF; CDR3nt: TGTGCCATCAGTGAGGGGACGAATCAGCCCCAGCATTTT
d_gene: -; abundance: once; j_gene: TRBJ2-2; len: 12; v_gene: TRBV19; CDR3aa: CASSIVPGELFF; CDR3nt: TGTGCCAGTAGTATTGTCCCCGGGGAGCTGTTTTTT
d_gene: -; abundance: -; j_gene: TRBJ1-5; len: 13; v_gene: TRBV6-5; CDR3aa: CASGKGEHQPQHF; CDR3nt: TGTGCCAGCGGAAAGGGTGAGCATCAGCCCCAGCATTTT
d_gene: TRBD2; abundance: -; j_gene: TRBJ2-7; len: 22; v_gene: TRBV19; CDR3aa: CASSILTGTSGALHHINYEQYF; CDR3nt: TGTGCCAGTAGTATCCTTACCGGGACTAGCGGGGCTCTCCATCACATAAACTACGAGCAGTACTTC
d_gene: -; abundance: -; j_gene: TRBJ1-2; len: 15; v_gene: TRBV18; CDR3aa: CASSPPAGTNYGYTF; CDR3nt: TGTGCCAGCTCACCACCTGCAGGGACCAACTATGGCTACACCTTC
d_gene: -; abundance: few; j_gene: TRBJ2-2; len: 16; v_gene: TRBV4-2; CDR3aa: CASSQGSGSFTGELFF; CDR3nt: TGTGCCAGCAGCCAAGGCTCGGGTAGTTTCACCGGGGAGCTGTTTTTT
d_gene: -; abundance: -; j_gene: TRBJ2-3; len: 16; v_gene: TRBV5-1; CDR3aa: CASSSPTGISTDTQYF; CDR3nt: TGCGCCAGCAGCTCGCCTACAGGGATATCCACAGATACGCAGTATTTT
d_gene: -; abundance: -; j_gene: TRBJ1-1; len: 14; v_gene: TRBV7-2; CDR3aa: CASSPPLTGTEAFF; CDR3nt: TGTGCCAGCAGCCCCCCTCTGACCGGCACTGAAGCTTTCTTT
d_gene: -; abundance: -; j_gene: TRBJ1-5; len: 17; v_gene: TRBV18; CDR3aa: CASSPRDAGAIDQPQHF; CDR3nt: TGTGCCAGCTCACCACGGGACGCAGGTGCTATTGATCAGCCCCAGCATTTT
d_gene: TRBD1; abundance: -; j_gene: TRBJ1-2; len: 15; v_gene: TRBV19; CDR3aa: CASSIGTGTFYGYTF; CDR3nt: TGTGCCAGTAGTATCGGGACAGGGACCTTCTATGGCTACACCTTC
d_gene: -; abundance: once; j_gene: TRBJ1-2; len: 12; v_gene: TRBV5-1; CDR3aa: CASTLDGYGYTF; CDR3nt: TGCGCCAGCACCTTGGACGGCTATGGCTACACCTTC
d_gene: TRBD1; abundance: -; j_gene: TRBJ1-5; len: 19; v_gene: TRBV5-6; CDR3aa: CASSLSGVGQGAGNQPQHF; CDR3nt: TGTGCCAGCAGCTTGTCGGGGGTGGGACAGGGGGCCGGCAATCAGCCCCAGCATTTT
d_gene: TRBD1; abundance: -; j_gene: TRBJ1-5; len: 13; v_gene: TRBV3-1/TRBV3-2; CDR3aa: CASSQDFDGQAHF; CDR3nt: TGTGCCAGCAGCCAAGATTTTGACGGACAGGCACATTTT
d_gene: -; abundance: -; j_gene: TRBJ1-2; len: 15; v_gene: TRBV14; CDR3aa: CASSQIRGSGYGYTF; CDR3nt: TGTGCCAGCAGCCAGATACGGGGGTCGGGCTATGGCTACACCTTC
d_gene: TRBD2; abundance: few; j_gene: TRBJ2-7; len: 14; v_gene: TRBV5-4; CDR3aa: CASSFLGGPYEQYF; CDR3nt: TGTGCCAGCAGCTTTCTGGGAGGGCCCTACGAGCAGTACTTC